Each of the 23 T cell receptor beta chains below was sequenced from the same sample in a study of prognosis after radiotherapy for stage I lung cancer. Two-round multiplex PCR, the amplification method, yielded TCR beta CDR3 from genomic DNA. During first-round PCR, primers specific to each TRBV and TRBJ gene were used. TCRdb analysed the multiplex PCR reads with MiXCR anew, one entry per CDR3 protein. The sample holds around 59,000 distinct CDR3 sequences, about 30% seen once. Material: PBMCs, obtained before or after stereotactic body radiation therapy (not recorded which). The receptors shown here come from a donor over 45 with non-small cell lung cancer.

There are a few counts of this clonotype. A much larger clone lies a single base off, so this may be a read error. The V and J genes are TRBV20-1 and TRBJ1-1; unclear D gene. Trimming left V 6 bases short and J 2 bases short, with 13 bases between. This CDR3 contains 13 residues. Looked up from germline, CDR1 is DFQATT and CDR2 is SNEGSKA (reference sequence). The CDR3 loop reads CSAPKDPNTEAFF. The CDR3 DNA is TGCAGTGCCCCAAAAGACCCAAACACTGAAGCTTTCTTT.

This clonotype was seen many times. The CDR3 DNA reads as TGCAGCGGCGGACAGGGTATCTCCTACGAGCAGTACTTC. Translated: CSGGQGISYEQYF. V usage is TRBV29-1 and J usage is TRBJ2-7; 8 nucleotides align to TRBD1. The CDR3 extends over 13 amino acids. The J segment lost 0 bases and the V segment lost 7 bases, leaving 5 bases of the junction unmatched. Germline loops: CDR1 SQVTM, CDR2 ANQGSEA.

Here the CDR3 DNA reads TGTGCCAGCAGTGACAGCGCCGTCTATGGCTACACCTTC. Translated: CASSDSAVYGYTF. The rearrangement joins TRBV12-3 or TRBV12-4 to TRBJ1-2, with D possibly TRBD1 on 5 matching bases. This CDR3 comprises 13 residues. Trimming removed 5 bases from V and 4 bases from J, with 11 bases in between.

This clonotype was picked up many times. CDR3 bases: TGTGCCAGCGGACAGGGGGTATACTCTGGAAACACCATATATTTT. It codes for CASGQGVYSGNTIYF. The genes are TRBV6-1 and TRBJ1-3; the match to TRBD1 covers 10 bases. The V and J ends lost 8 bases and 0 bases, in that order; junction bases with no gene match: 4. Germline lookup yields CDR1 MNHNS and CDR2 SASEGT. The CDR3 is made up of 15 amino acids.

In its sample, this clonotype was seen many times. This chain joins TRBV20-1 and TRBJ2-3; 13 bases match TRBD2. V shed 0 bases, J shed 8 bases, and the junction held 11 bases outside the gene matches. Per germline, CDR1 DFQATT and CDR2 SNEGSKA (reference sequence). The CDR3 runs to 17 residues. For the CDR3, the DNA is TGCAGTGCTAGAGATCAGGGGACTAGCGGGGCTGACGGTACGCAGTATTTT. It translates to CSARDQGTSGADGTQYF.

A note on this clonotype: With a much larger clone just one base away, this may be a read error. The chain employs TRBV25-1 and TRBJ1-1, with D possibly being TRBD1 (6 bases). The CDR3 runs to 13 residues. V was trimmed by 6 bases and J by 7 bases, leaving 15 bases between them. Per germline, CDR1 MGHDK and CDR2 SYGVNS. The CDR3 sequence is CASRDSLSSEAFF. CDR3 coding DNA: TGTGCCAGCAGGGACAGCCTTTCCAGTGAAGCTTTCTTT.

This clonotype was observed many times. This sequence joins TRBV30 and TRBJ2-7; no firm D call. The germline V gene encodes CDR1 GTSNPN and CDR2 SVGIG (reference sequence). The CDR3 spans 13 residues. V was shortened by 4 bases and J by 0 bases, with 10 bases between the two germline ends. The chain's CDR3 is CAWTRAASYEQYF. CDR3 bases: TGTGCCTGGACCCGGGCCGCCTCCTACGAGCAGTACTTC.

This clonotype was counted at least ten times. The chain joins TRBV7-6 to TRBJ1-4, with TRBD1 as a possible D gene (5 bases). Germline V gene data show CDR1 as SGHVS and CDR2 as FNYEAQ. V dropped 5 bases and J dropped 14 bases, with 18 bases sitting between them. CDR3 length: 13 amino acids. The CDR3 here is CASSPSTGDRLFF. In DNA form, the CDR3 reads TGTGCCAGCAGCCCCAGCACAGGTGACCGCCTGTTTTTT.

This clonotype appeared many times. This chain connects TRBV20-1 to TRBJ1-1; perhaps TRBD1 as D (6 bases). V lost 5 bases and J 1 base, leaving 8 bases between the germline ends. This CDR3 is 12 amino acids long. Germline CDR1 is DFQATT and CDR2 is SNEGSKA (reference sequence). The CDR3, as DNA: TGCAGTGCTGGGACACAGAACACTGAAGCTTTCTTT. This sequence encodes CSAGTQNTEAFF.

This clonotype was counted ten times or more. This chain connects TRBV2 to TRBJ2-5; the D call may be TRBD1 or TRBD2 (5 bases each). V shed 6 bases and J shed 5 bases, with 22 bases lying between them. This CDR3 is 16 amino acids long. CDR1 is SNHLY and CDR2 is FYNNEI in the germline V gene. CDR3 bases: TGTGCCAGCAGGAGGAACCGTCGGGACGTTCAGGAGACCCAGTACTTC. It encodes CASRRNRRDVQETQYF.

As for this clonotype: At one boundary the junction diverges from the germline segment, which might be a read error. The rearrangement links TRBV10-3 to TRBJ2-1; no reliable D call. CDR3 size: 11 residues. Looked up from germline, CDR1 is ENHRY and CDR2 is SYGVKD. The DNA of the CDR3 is TGTGCCATCAGTGTATGGAATGAGCAATTCTTC. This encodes CAISVWNEQFF.

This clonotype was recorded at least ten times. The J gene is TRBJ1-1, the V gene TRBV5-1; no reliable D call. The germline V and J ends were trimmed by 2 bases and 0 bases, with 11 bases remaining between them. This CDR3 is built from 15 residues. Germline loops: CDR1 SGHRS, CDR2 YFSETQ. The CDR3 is CASSLRTSVNTEAFF. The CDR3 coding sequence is TGCGCCAGCAGCTTAAGGACTTCAGTGAACACTGAAGCTTTCTTT.

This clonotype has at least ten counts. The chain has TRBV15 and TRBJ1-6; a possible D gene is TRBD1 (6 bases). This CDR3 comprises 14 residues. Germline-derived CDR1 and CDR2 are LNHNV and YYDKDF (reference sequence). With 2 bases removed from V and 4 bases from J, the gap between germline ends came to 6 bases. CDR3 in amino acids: CATSRQGYNSPLHF. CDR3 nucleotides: TGTGCCACCAGCAGACAGGGGTATAATTCACCCCTCCACTTT.

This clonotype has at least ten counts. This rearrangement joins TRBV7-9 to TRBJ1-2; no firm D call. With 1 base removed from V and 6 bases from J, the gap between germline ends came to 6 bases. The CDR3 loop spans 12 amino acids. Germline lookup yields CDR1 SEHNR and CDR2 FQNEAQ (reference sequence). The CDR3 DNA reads TGTGCCAGCAGCTTAGATGAGGATGGCTACACCTTC. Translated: CASSLDEDGYTF.

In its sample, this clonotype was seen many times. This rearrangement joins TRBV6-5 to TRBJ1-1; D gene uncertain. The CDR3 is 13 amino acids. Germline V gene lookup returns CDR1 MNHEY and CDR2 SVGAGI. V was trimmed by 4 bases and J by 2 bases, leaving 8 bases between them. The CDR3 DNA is TGTGCCAGCAGTTCACGACCAAACACTGAAGCTTTCTTT. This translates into CASSSRPNTEAFF.

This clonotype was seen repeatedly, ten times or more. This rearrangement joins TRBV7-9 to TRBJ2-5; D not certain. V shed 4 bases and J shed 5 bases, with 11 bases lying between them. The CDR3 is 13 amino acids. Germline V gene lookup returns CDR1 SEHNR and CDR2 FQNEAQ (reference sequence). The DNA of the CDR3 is TGTGCCAGCAGCTCCTTTGGGGTTGAGACCCAGTACTTC. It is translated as CASSSFGVETQYF.

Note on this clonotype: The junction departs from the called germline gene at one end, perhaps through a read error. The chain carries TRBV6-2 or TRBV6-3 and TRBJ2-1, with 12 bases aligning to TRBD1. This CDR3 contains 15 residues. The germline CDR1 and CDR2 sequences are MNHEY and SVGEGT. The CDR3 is CANSYRGQGASEQFF. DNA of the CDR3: TGTGCCAACAGTTACCGGGGACAGGGGGCGAGTGAGCAGTTCTTC.

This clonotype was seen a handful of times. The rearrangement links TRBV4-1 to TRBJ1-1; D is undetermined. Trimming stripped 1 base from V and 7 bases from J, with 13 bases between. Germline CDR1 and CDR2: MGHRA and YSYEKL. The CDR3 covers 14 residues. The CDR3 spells CASSQVQASHEAFF. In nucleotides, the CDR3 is TGCGCCAGCAGCCAAGTTCAGGCATCTCATGAAGCTTTCTTT.

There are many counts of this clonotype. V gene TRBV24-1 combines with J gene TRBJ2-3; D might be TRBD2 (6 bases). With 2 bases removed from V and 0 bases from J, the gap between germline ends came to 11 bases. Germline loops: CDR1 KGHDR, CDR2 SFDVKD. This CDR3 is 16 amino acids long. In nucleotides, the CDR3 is TGTGCCACCAGTGATTGGGGGGAATCTAGCACAGATACGCAGTATTTT. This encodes CATSDWGESSTDTQYF.

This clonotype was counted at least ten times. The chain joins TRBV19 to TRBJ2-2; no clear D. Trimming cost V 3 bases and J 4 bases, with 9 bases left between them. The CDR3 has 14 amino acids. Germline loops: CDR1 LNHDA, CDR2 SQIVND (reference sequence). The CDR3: CASSMVTSTGELFF. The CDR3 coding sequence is TGTGCCAGTAGTATGGTAACCTCCACCGGGGAGCTGTTTTTT.

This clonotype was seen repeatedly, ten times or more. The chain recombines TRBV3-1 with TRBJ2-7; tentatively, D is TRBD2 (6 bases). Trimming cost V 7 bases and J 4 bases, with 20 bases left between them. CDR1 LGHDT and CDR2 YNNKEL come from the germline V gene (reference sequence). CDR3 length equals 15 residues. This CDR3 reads CASTPTRGGAYEQYF. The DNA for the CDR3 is TGTGCCAGCACCCCAACCCGCGGCGGGGCTTACGAGCAGTACTTC.

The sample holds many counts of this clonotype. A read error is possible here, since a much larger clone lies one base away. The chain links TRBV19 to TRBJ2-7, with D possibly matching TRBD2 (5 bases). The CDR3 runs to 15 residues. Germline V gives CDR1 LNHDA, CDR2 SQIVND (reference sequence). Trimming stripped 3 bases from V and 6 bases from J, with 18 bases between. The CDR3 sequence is CASSMPFFGDTEQYF. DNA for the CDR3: TGTGCCAGTAGTATGCCCTTCTTCGGGGATACCGAGCAGTACTTC.

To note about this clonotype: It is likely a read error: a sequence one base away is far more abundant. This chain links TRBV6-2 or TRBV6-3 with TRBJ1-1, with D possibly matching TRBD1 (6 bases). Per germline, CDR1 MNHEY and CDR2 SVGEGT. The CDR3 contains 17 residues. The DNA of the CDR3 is TGTGCCAGCAGTGAACAATTCCCGGGACACAGGAACACTGAAGCTTCCTTT. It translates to CASSEQFPGHRNTEASF.